Below are 29 T cell receptor beta chains sequenced from a single sample in a study of cytomegalovirus exposure and HLA in healthy donors. The PCR employed 60 Vbeta primers together with 13 Jbeta primers. Clones were read by immunoSEQ multiplex PCR, and TCRdb kept only the in-frame ones, dropping some. The table shows about 130,000 clones, with over 70% occurring only once. The sequenced sample consisted of PBMCs. The receptors come from a middle-aged man in good health and CMV-seropositive.

The chain couples TRBV6-5 to TRBJ1-2, with 7 bases matching TRBD1. Trimming took 6 bases from V and 4 from J; bases not matched to a gene: 11. This CDR3 is 15 amino acids long. Germline CDR1 MNHEY, CDR2 SVGAGI. This CDR3 is CASRPGQVPFYGYTF. The CDR3 nucleotides are TGTGCCAGCAGGCCCGGACAGGTGCCATTCTATGGCTACACCTTC.

The rearrangement joins TRBV7-9 to TRBJ1-1; tentatively, D is TRBD1 (5 bases). Trimming cost V 4 bases and J 1 base, with 13 bases left between them. Germline assignment: CDR1 SEHNR and CDR2 FQNEAQ (reference sequence). The CDR3 has 15 residues. The CDR3 DNA is TGTGCCAGCAGCTCAGGGCAAGGACAGAACACTGAAGCTTTCTTT. Protein: CASSSGQGQNTEAFF.

The chain combines TRBV7-6 with TRBJ2-7, with 9 bases matching TRBD1. Germline trimming cut 4 bases from V and 6 bases from J; bases unmatched to any gene: 7. The CDR3 runs to 14 residues. Germline-derived CDR1 and CDR2 are SGHVS and FNYEAQ. CDR3 protein: CASSSGTGLAEQYF. The CDR3 region has the DNA TGTGCCAGCAGCTCAGGGACAGGGCTCGCCGAGCAGTACTTC.

This clone was detected a few times. The rearrangement joins TRBV7-9 to TRBJ1-2; no reliable D call. V was clipped by 5 bases and J by 4 bases, with 11 bases between them. Looked up from germline, CDR1 is SEHNR and CDR2 is FQNEAQ (reference sequence). There are 13 residues in the CDR3. CDR3 bases: TGTGCCAGCAGCCACCCCCGGGTCTATGGCTACACCTTC. This translates into CASSHPRVYGYTF.

This chain links TRBV30 with TRBJ1-2; D remains ambiguous. This CDR3 has 13 amino acids. The V gene lost 1 base and the J gene lost 7 bases, with 13 bases spanning the gap. Germline V gene data show CDR1 as GTSNPN and CDR2 as SVGIG (reference sequence). CDR3 DNA: TGTGCCTGGAGTGAGTCTGGCAGTACTGGCTACACCTTC. Translating gives CAWSESGSTGYTF. Looking up the rest from reference TRBV30 and TRBJ1-2 gives the full variable domain: SQTIHQWPATLVQPVGSPLSLECTVEGTSNPNLYWYRQAAGRGLQLLFYSVGIGQISSEVPQNLSASRPQDRQFILSSKKLLLSDSGFYLCAWSESGSTGYTFGSGTRLTVV.

This chain uses TRBV13 with TRBJ1-3; D remains ambiguous. The CDR3 is made up of 15 amino acids. V was shortened by 1 base and J by 0 bases, with 7 bases between the two germline ends. Germline-derived CDR1 and CDR2 are PRHDT and FYEKMQ (reference sequence). CDR3 amino acids: CASSLASGSGNTIYF. The CDR3 nucleotides read TGTGCCAGCAGCTTAGCTTCAGGCTCTGGAAACACCATATATTTT.

The rearrangement uses TRBV11-2 and TRBJ1-5, with 7 bases that match TRBD1. After removal of 4 bases from V and 0 bases from J, the junction contained 3 bases not matched to a gene. Germline loops: CDR1 SGHAT, CDR2 FQNNGV. The CDR3 has 15 amino acids. The DNA of the CDR3 is TGTGCCAGCAGCTGGGGGACAGATAGCAATCAGCCCCAGCATTTT. Protein sequence: CASSWGTDSNQPQHF.

This clone is a singleton in its sample. This chain uses TRBV21-1 with TRBJ2-5; the table's TRBD2 call for D was not verified on the DNA. TRBV21-1 corresponds to a pseudogene. The CDR3 consists of 13 residues. CDR3 DNA sequence: TGTGCCAGCATCAAGGGGCGGGAGGAGACCCAGTACTTC. Translating it yields CASIKGREETQYF.

The count of this clone is one. The chain has TRBV4-1 and TRBJ1-5; D is possibly TRBD1 (5 bases). V lost 1 base to trimming and J lost 5 bases, with 12 bases between them. Germline CDR1 reads MGHRA; CDR2 reads YSYEKL. This CDR3 region has 15 residues. Here the CDR3 reads CASSQADMTHQPQHF. As DNA, the CDR3 is TGCGCCAGCAGCCAAGCGGACATGACGCATCAGCCCCAGCATTTT.

As for this clone: Other DNA sequences in this sample translate to the same CDR3. The V call is TRBV6-5, the J call TRBJ1-6; tentatively, D is TRBD1 (6 bases). Germline CDR1 is MNHEY and CDR2 is SVGAGI. V was pared by 6 bases and J by 7 bases, with 13 bases between. CDR3 length: 14 amino acids. As DNA, the CDR3 is TGTGCCAGCAGGATATCTACAGGGAATTCACCCCTCCACTTT. It is translated as CASRISTGNSPLHF.

The chain combines TRBV10-1 with TRBJ1-2; a weak D match, TRBD1 (6 bases). CDR1 is WNHNN, CDR2 SYGVQD, per germline (reference sequence). The CDR3 is 16 residues long. V gave up 7 bases and J gave up 0 bases, with 18 bases separating them. The DNA for the CDR3 is TGCGCCAGCATCGAGGAACAGGGTAGCGCTAACTATGGCTACACCTTC. It encodes CASIEEQGSANYGYTF.

The V gene is TRBV28, the J gene TRBJ1-1, with a weak D call TRBD1 (6 bases). The CDR3 runs to 15 residues. V lost 4 bases and J lost 0, with 12 bases in between. Germline V gene lookup returns CDR1 MDHEN and CDR2 SYDVKM. CDR3 DNA sequence: TGTGCCAGCAGTTCCTTGGACAGACTGAACACTGAAGCTTTCTTT. Translating it yields CASSSLDRLNTEAFF.

This clone was observed a single time. The chain joins TRBV18 to TRBJ2-3; a weak D match, TRBD1 (6 bases). Germline lookup yields CDR1 KGHSH and CDR2 LQKENI. The length of the CDR3 is 15 residues. The ends were cut back, 5 bases at V and 0 bases at J, with 12 bases in the middle. As DNA, the CDR3 is TGTGCCAGCTCATTGACAGGAATCAGCACAGATACGCAGTATTTT. It translates to CASSLTGISTDTQYF.

In its sample, this clone was seen a few times. The chain combines TRBV11-2 with TRBJ2-1, with TRBD2 identical over 7 bases. The germline V gene has CDR1 SGHAT and CDR2 FQNNGV. With V trimmed by 0 bases and J by 4 bases, 3 bases remained unmatched. The CDR3 consists of 15 residues. CDR3 sequence reads: CASSLEGGKYNEQFF. Here the CDR3 DNA reads TGTGCCAGCAGCTTAGAGGGGGGGAAATACAATGAGCAGTTCTTC.

Here the CDR3 reads CASAGQGALQPQHF. The CDR3 bases are TGTGCCTCAGCGGGACAGGGGGCTTTACAGCCCCAGCATTTT. The chain combines TRBV30 with TRBJ1-5; TRBD1 aligns across 12 bases. CDR1 and CDR2 (germline): GTSNPN, SVGIG (reference sequence). The trim removed 7 bases at V and 7 bases at J, leaving 8 bases unmatched. CDR3 size: 14 residues.

This chain joins TRBV19 and TRBJ2-1, with 9 bases matching TRBD1. With 0 bases clipped from V and 6 bases from J, the junction kept 3 bases outside the gene matches. The CDR3 sequence is 15 residues long. Looked up from germline, CDR1 is LNHDA and CDR2 is SQIVND (reference sequence). CDR3 sequence: CASSIEGQGTNEQFF. In DNA form, the CDR3 reads TGTGCCAGTAGTATAGAGGGACAGGGAACCAATGAGCAGTTCTTC. Combining the CDR3 with reference TRBV19 and TRBJ2-1 gives the whole variable domain DGGITQSPKYLFRKEGQNVTLSCEQNLNHDAMYWYRQDPGQGLRLIYYSQIVNDFQKGDIAEGYSVSREKKESFPLTVTSAQKNPTAFYLCASSIEGQGTNEQFFGPGTRLTVL.

This clone was seen only a few times. This chain uses TRBV27 with TRBJ2-3, with 16 bases lining up with TRBD2. This CDR3 region has 18 residues. The V gene's germline CDR1 is MNHEY and CDR2 SMNVEV (reference sequence). The ends lost 3 bases at V and 3 bases at J; junction bases unmatched: 6. In DNA form, the CDR3 reads TGTGCCAGCAGTTTTGGGACTAGCGGGAGGGGAAGGACAGATACGCAGTATTTT. Protein product: CASSFGTSGRGRTDTQYF.

The chain recombines TRBV5-1 with TRBJ2-5; 9 bases line up with TRBD2. J gave up 4 bases and V 4 bases, and 14 bases lay outside the gene matches. The CDR3 has 17 amino acids. The germline V gene encodes CDR1 SGHRS and CDR2 YFSETQ. Here the CDR3 DNA reads TGCGCCAGCAGCCCGTCACCGGGACTAGCTGGGGGAGAGACCCAGTACTTC. Translated: CASSPSPGLAGGETQYF.

The V call is TRBV19, the J call TRBJ1-5; the D gene is possibly TRBD1 (5 bases). Trimming took off 5 bases at V and 6 bases at J, with 14 bases between the two ends. The CDR3 spans 14 residues. Germline values: CDR1 LNHDA, CDR2 SQIVND (reference sequence). CDR3 in DNA: TGTGCCAGTAGTGACGGACACGGAAGTCAGCCCCAGCATTTT. Protein product: CASSDGHGSQPQHF.

V and J are TRBV5-8 and TRBJ2-7; 9 nucleotides match TRBD1. From germline, CDR1 is SGHTS and CDR2 YDEGEE. This CDR3 comprises 13 residues. The V segment lost 5 bases and the J segment 3 bases; nucleotides outside the gene matches: 3. CDR3 in amino acids: CASRLTGGYEQYF. The CDR3 nucleotides are TGTGCCAGCAGGTTGACAGGGGGCTACGAGCAGTACTTC. The full variable domain, its missing parts supplied by reference TRBV5-8 and TRBJ2-7, is EAGVTQSPTHLIKTRGQQATLRCSPISGHTSVYWYQQALGLGLQFLLWYDEGEERNRGNFPPRFSGRQFPNYSSELNVNALELEDSALYLCASRLTGGYEQYFGPGTRLTVT.

The chain has TRBV15 and TRBJ2-7, with a tentative D call TRBD2 (5 bases). CDR3 length: 15 residues. V gave up 9 bases and J gave up 4 bases, with 22 bases separating them. CDR1 and CDR2 from the germline V gene are LNHNV and YYDKDF (reference sequence). The CDR3 loop is CATSIKQEAAYEQYF. DNA for the CDR3: TGTGCCACTAGTATCAAGCAGGAGGCGGCATACGAGCAGTACTTC.

The chain carries TRBV7-6 and TRBJ2-2; D gene unclear. The CDR3 is 14 amino acids. CDR1 and CDR2 (germline): SGHVS, FNYEAQ. Between the trimmed V and J ends, which lost 4 bases and 4 bases, there was a span of 10 bases. CDR3 bases: TGTGCCAGCAGCTCCAGAGGCGGCACCGGGGAGCTGTTTTTT. Its protein is CASSSRGGTGELFF.

V gene TRBV11-2 combines with J gene TRBJ2-2; no definite D call. The V gene lost 3 bases and the J gene lost 2 bases, with 10 bases spanning the gap. The CDR3 spans 15 residues. Germline loops: CDR1 SGHAT, CDR2 FQNNGV. CDR3 residues: CASSFGAGNTGELFF. The CDR3 region has the DNA TGTGCCAGCAGCTTCGGAGCCGGCAACACCGGGGAGCTGTTTTTT.

The V call is TRBV11-3, the J call TRBJ2-3; no clear D gene. The CDR3 covers 15 residues. V was pared by 5 bases and J by 4 bases, with 16 bases between. Germline values: CDR1 SGHNT, CDR2 YENEEA. CDR3: CASSPDGLSADTQYF. CDR3 DNA: TGTGCCAGCAGCCCCGACGGGTTGAGTGCAGATACGCAGTATTTT. The variable domain in full, completed from reference TRBV11-3 and TRBJ2-3, reads EAGVVQSPRYKIIEKKQPVAFWCNPISGHNTLYWYLQNLGQGPELLIRYENEEAVDDSQLPKDRFSAERLKGVDSTLKIQPAELGDSAVYLCASSPDGLSADTQYFGPGTRLTVL.

CDR3 protein: CASSQSGGKETQYF. DNA for the CDR3: TGTGCCAGCAGCCAGTCGGGTGGAAAAGAGACCCAGTACTTC. This chain joins TRBV9 and TRBJ2-5; no clear D. V was cut by 4 bases and J by 3 bases, with 13 bases left in between. This CDR3 region has 14 residues. Germline V gene lookup returns CDR1 SGDLS and CDR2 YYNGEE. Using reference TRBV9 and TRBJ2-5 for the parts outside the CDR3, the full variable domain is DSGVTQTPKHLITATGQRVTLRCSPRSGDLSVYWYQQSLDQGLQFLIQYYNGEERAKGNILERFSAQQFPDLHSELNLSSLELGDSALYFCASSQSGGKETQYFGPGTRLLVL.

The CDR3 nucleotides read TGTGCCAGCAGCATTAGGGAGAACTATGGCTACACCTTC. This sequence encodes CASSIRENYGYTF. This chain links TRBV5-6 with TRBJ1-2; no clear D. Per the germline V gene, CDR1 is SGHDT and CDR2 is YYEEEE. The CDR3 covers 13 residues. V was pared by 4 bases and J by 2 bases, with 9 bases between. Looking up the rest from reference TRBV5-6 and TRBJ1-2 gives the full variable domain: DAGVTQSPTHLIKTRGQQVTLRCSPKSGHDTVSWYQQALGQGPQFIFQYYEEEERQRGNFPDRFSGHQFPNYSSELNVNALLLGDSALYLCASSIRENYGYTFGSGTRLTVV.

V usage is TRBV6-5 and J usage is TRBJ2-7; TRBD2 matches 11 bases. The CDR3 totals 15 residues. The J segment lost 4 bases and the V segment lost 5 bases, leaving 7 bases of the junction unmatched. CDR1 and CDR2 from the germline V gene are MNHEY and SVGAGI. The CDR3 nucleotides are TGTGCCAGCAGTCGTGGTACTAGCGGGAGTTACGAGCAGTACTTC. This encodes CASSRGTSGSYEQYF.

The V call is TRBV28, the J call TRBJ2-2; D gene ambiguous. Germline CDR1 and CDR2: MDHEN and SYDVKM. V was trimmed by 6 bases and J by 1 base, leaving 9 bases between them. The CDR3 has 14 residues. The CDR3 is CASRITRNTGELFF. Here the CDR3 DNA reads TGTGCCAGCAGGATAACTCGGAACACCGGGGAGCTGTTTTTT.

The chain joins TRBV11-2 to TRBJ1-2, with 8 bases identical to TRBD1. This CDR3 contains 15 residues. The J segment lost 4 bases and the V segment lost 5 bases, leaving 9 bases of the junction unmatched. Germline CDR1 SGHAT, CDR2 FQNNGV. CDR3 in DNA: TGTGCCAGCAGCCCCAGGACAGGGCCTAGCTATGGCTACACCTTC. Protein product: CASSPRTGPSYGYTF.